Listed here are 4 T cell receptor beta chains from one sample, sequenced in a study of liver allograft versus peripheral blood T cells. Study details: Liver transplant recipients had T cell receptor repertoires compared between transplanted liver and peripheral blood.

From the reads, TCRdb called clonotypes with MiXCR, one entry per CDR3 protein. Among about 1,400 distinct CDR3 sequences listed, 13% were seen once. These receptors all come from a human patient who had a liver transplant. T cells may partly derive from the graft donor.

This clonotype is classed as medium-sized (0.01 to 0.1%). The chain recombines TRBV10-3 with TRBJ1-3; 7 nucleotides match TRBD1. CDR3 size: 14 residues. Germline trimming cut 5 bases from V and 2 bases from J; bases unmatched to any gene: 3. Germline V gene sequence: CDR1 ENHRY, CDR2 SYGVKD. CDR3 protein: CAISTGTAGNTIYF. The CDR3 coding sequence is TGTGCCATCAGTACCGGGACAGCTGGAAACACCATATATTTT.

Comments on this clonotype: It differs at one base from a far larger clone, so likely a read error. The chain links TRBV6-5 to TRBJ2-1; a possible D gene is TRBD2 (6 bases). The V end lost 8 bases, the J end lost 2 bases, and 13 bases lay between the germline ends. The V gene's germline CDR1 is MNHEY and CDR2 SVGAGI. The CDR3 extends over 14 amino acids. The CDR3 DNA sequence: TGTGCCAGCTGCTCTAGCGATACCTACAATGAGCAGTTCTTC. Residues: CASCSSDTYNEQFF.

As concerns this clonotype: A read error is possible here, since a much larger clone lies one base away. The chain is built from TRBV19 and TRBJ2-3; 13 bases map to TRBD2. The CDR3 extends over 16 amino acids. Germline V gives CDR1 LNHDA, CDR2 SQIVND (reference sequence). The CDR3 reads CVSNPGLAGRGDTQYF. CDR3 bases: TGTGTCAGTAACCCGGGACTAGCGGGAAGAGGAGATACGCAGTATTTT.

This clonotype is labeled as medium-sized. The rearrangement links TRBV15 to TRBJ2-1; 10 bases map to TRBD2. CDR1 and CDR2 from the germline V gene are LNHNV and YYDKDF (reference sequence). V shed 0 bases, J shed 0 bases, and the junction held 5 bases outside the gene matches. The CDR3 is made up of 18 amino acids. CDR3 bases: TGTGCCACCAGCAGAGAAAGCGGGGGGGATAGCTCCTACAATGAGCAGTTCTTC. Translating it yields CATSRESGGDSSYNEQFF.